The 30 T cell receptor beta chains given below trace back to one sample, sequenced in a study of CD8 T cells in ankylosing spondylitis. Study-level findings and limits: Seemingly characteristic of ankylosing spondylitis blood was a TCR beta motif consisting of fewer than 10 highly homologous variants.

These receptors have no identified antigens. TCRdb re-called the 5' RACE reads through MiXCR, storing one row per CDR3 protein. The repertoire includes approximately 150,000 distinct CDR3 sequences, approximately 17% of them detected once, and 33% sits in the top ten. Sample: blood, either unsorted or a sorted T cell fraction (not recorded which). These TCRs come from a male donor with ankylosing spondylitis.

V gene TRBV12-3 or TRBV12-4 combines with J gene TRBJ2-7; TRBD2 might be the D (6 bases). V was clipped by 7 bases and J by 2 bases, with 12 bases between them. The CDR3 length is 13 residues. CDR3 DNA sequence: TGTGCCAGCACCCCGGGACTCACCTACGAGCAGTACTTC. Translating gives CASTPGLTYEQYF.

The genes are TRBV9 and TRBJ2-3; D possibly corresponds to TRBD1 (5 bases). Per the germline V gene, CDR1 is SGDLS and CDR2 is YYNGEE. This CDR3 is 13 amino acids long. The V end was cut by 3 bases, the J end by 5 bases, with 10 bases between. The CDR3 DNA follows: TGTGCCAGCAGCGCGTCAGGGATAGATACGCAGTATTTT. This codes for CASSASGIDTQYF.

J is TRBJ2-7 and V is TRBV6-2 or TRBV6-3; D is unresolved. This CDR3 contains 15 residues. V was cut by 0 bases and J by 3 bases, with 12 bases left in between. CDR1 is MNHEY, CDR2 SVGEGT, per germline. This CDR3 reads CASSYSRRSSYEQYF. CDR3 nucleotide sequence: TGTGCCAGCAGTTACTCGCGGCGTTCTAGCTACGAGCAGTACTTC.

In this sample, this clonotype turned up a few times. V and J are TRBV11-3 and TRBJ2-7; perhaps TRBD2 as D (6 bases). Deletions cut 8 bases from V and 2 bases from J, with 13 bases between. The CDR3 length is 13 residues. In germline, CDR1 is SGHNT, CDR2 YENEEA. The CDR3 loop reads CASGEAGAYEQYF. CDR3 in DNA: TGTGCCAGCGGGGAAGCGGGTGCCTACGAGCAGTACTTC.

V gene TRBV24-1 combines with J gene TRBJ2-5, with 11 nucleotides matching TRBD1. CDR3 size: 15 residues. The germline V gene encodes CDR1 KGHDR and CDR2 SFDVKD. The J segment lost 5 bases and the V segment lost 4 bases, leaving 5 bases of the junction unmatched. CDR3 amino acids: CATSDRTGGSETQYF. The CDR3 nucleotides are TGTGCCACCAGTGACCGGACAGGGGGCTCGGAGACCCAGTACTTC.

This clonotype turned up a few times. The V call is TRBV10-3, the J call TRBJ2-1; 9 nucleotides line up with TRBD2. Per the germline V gene, CDR1 is ENHRY and CDR2 is SYGVKD. With 11 bases clipped from V and 4 bases from J, the junction kept 9 bases outside the gene matches. The CDR3 has 14 residues. The CDR3 loop is CASTTSGEYNEQFF. As DNA, the CDR3 is TGTGCCTCGACGACTAGCGGAGAATACAATGAGCAGTTCTTC.

This clonotype was counted between two and nine times. The chain links TRBV5-1 to TRBJ1-2; 7 bases agree with TRBD1. This CDR3 has 15 amino acids. Per germline, CDR1 SGHRS and CDR2 YFSETQ. V was pared by 3 bases and J by 4 bases, with 9 bases of the junction left unmatched. The CDR3 loop is CASSSAPQGTYGYTF. The CDR3 bases are TGCGCCAGCAGCTCCGCCCCACAGGGGACCTATGGCTACACCTTC.

The table lists this clonotype with a few counts. The chain combines TRBV12-3 or TRBV12-4 with TRBJ2-3, with TRBD1 matching 8 bases. V shed 5 bases and J 1 base; nucleotides not matched to a gene: 5. This CDR3 is built from 15 residues. The chain's CDR3 is CASSAGGKGTDTQYF. The CDR3 DNA reads TGTGCCAGCAGTGCAGGGGGCAAGGGCACAGATACGCAGTATTTT.

Here the CDR3 reads CASSSAAQMNTEAFF. The CDR3 bases are TGTGCCAGCAGCTCCGCCGCCCAGATGAACACTGAAGCTTTCTTT. The rearrangement joins TRBV11-2 to TRBJ1-1; D remains ambiguous. Germline CDR1 and CDR2: SGHAT and FQNNGV. CDR3 size: 15 residues. The V gene lost 4 bases and the J gene lost 0 bases, with 12 bases spanning the gap.

This clonotype was recorded once. CDR3 amino acids: CSAQRDDYNEQFF. The CDR3 region has the DNA TGCAGTGCCCAGCGGGACGACTACAATGAGCAGTTCTTC. The rearrangement joins TRBV20-1 to TRBJ2-1, with 7 nucleotides matching TRBD2. Per the germline V gene, CDR1 is DFQATT and CDR2 is SNEGSKA (reference sequence). The CDR3 totals 13 residues. V lost 6 bases to trimming and J lost 3 bases; unmatched junction nucleotides: 5.

The CDR3 spells CASSLVSALSNSPLHF. The CDR3 nucleotides read TGTGCCAGCAGCTTAGTCAGCGCATTATCTAATTCACCCCTCCACTTT. This sequence joins TRBV7-8 and TRBJ1-6; D unresolved. The CDR3 is made up of 16 amino acids. Germline CDR1 and CDR2: SGHVS and FQNEAQ. Trimming left V 1 base short and J 6 bases short, with 13 bases between.

This clonotype has just a few counts. The chain joins TRBV28 to TRBJ2-2, with D possibly being TRBD2 (7 bases). This CDR3 is 18 amino acids long. Germline V CDR1 and CDR2: MDHEN, SYDVKM. V was trimmed by 5 bases and J by 1 base, leaving 20 bases between them. The CDR3 is CASSPFVGGEGNTGELFF. DNA for the CDR3: TGTGCCAGCAGTCCTTTCGTAGGGGGGGAAGGGAACACCGGGGAGCTGTTTTTT.

This clonotype was detected only a few times. The chain uses TRBV4-1 and TRBJ2-1, with 10 positions matching TRBD2. With V trimmed by 4 bases and J by 6 bases, 6 bases remained unmatched. This CDR3 spans 15 amino acids. Germline values: CDR1 MGHRA, CDR2 YSYEKL. The CDR3 loop is CASSPPGLAPNEQFF. The DNA of the CDR3 is TGCGCCAGCAGCCCACCGGGACTAGCGCCCAATGAGCAGTTCTTC.

This clonotype was picked up a small number of times. The chain uses TRBV3-1 and TRBJ2-5; 12 bases fit TRBD2. Germline V gene sequence: CDR1 LGHDT, CDR2 YNNKEL (reference sequence). This CDR3 comprises 16 residues. The J segment lost 4 bases and the V segment lost 1 base, leaving 4 bases of the junction unmatched. The CDR3 nucleotides are TGTGCCAGCAGCCAAGTTCTAGCGGGAGGGTTAGAGACCCAGTACTTC. Protein product: CASSQVLAGGLETQYF.

The CDR3 nucleotides read TGTGCCAGCAGCGACCGGGCTTCGTCCTATGGCTACACCTTC. Protein product: CASSDRASSYGYTF. The J gene is TRBJ1-2, the V gene TRBV9; D remains unclear. Trimming removed 3 bases at V and 4 bases at J, with 13 bases between. Per germline, CDR1 SGDLS and CDR2 YYNGEE. The CDR3 totals 14 residues.

This CDR3 is CASSPLGQDIKAFF. The CDR3 region has the DNA TGTGCCAGCAGCCCCCTCGGACAGGATATAAAAGCTTTCTTT. The gene calls are TRBV7-8 and TRBJ1-1; 7 bases are a match to TRBD1. Per the germline V gene, CDR1 is SGHVS and CDR2 is FQNEAQ. The CDR3 is made up of 14 amino acids. Unmatched junction bases numbered 12, after V lost 5 bases and J lost 9 bases.

The chain combines TRBV27 with TRBJ1-3; D perhaps matches TRBD1 (6 bases). The germline V gene has CDR1 MNHEY and CDR2 SMNVEV (reference sequence). Trimming left V 5 bases short and J 3 bases short, with 11 bases between. The CDR3 runs to 14 residues. DNA for the CDR3: TGTGCCAGCAGTCCACAGGGTTATGGAAACACCATATATTTT. It translates to CASSPQGYGNTIYF.

This CDR3 reads CSALTGTQYF. The CDR3 DNA follows: TGCAGTGCCCTGACAGGGACCCAGTACTTC. The chain carries TRBV20-1 and TRBJ2-5; TRBD1 might be the D (6 bases). Germline V gene lookup returns CDR1 DFQATT and CDR2 SNEGSKA (reference sequence). The CDR3 is 10 amino acids. Trimming removed 6 bases at V and 7 bases at J, with 9 bases between.

This clonotype was observed a handful of times. The chain combines TRBV10-3 with TRBJ1-2; possible D gene TRBD1, 6 bases. The germline gives CDR1 ENHRY, CDR2 SYGVKD. CDR3 length equals 13 residues. V was clipped by 4 bases and J by 10 bases, with 16 bases between them. CDR3 amino acids: CAISGTGTTDYTF. The CDR3 DNA sequence: TGTGCCATCAGTGGCACAGGGACGACCGACTACACCTTC.

The sample holds a few counts of this clonotype. V usage is TRBV12-3 or TRBV12-4 and J usage is TRBJ2-1, with a weak D call TRBD2 (5 bases). V lost 10 bases and J lost 8, with 15 bases in between. This CDR3 has 12 amino acids. CDR3: CANMTRDHEQFF. The DNA for the CDR3 is TGTGCCAATATGACGAGGGATCATGAGCAGTTCTTC.

The genes are TRBV27 and TRBJ1-4; D remains ambiguous. The V gene lost 3 bases and the J gene lost 6 bases, with 11 bases spanning the gap. CDR3 length: 14 amino acids. Germline CDR1 is MNHEY and CDR2 is SMNVEV (reference sequence). This CDR3 reads CASSFYGGDEKLFF. The CDR3 region has the DNA TGTGCCAGCAGTTTCTACGGTGGCGATGAAAAACTGTTTTTT.

The CDR3 here is CASSNQAGEDTGELFF. In DNA form, the CDR3 reads TGTGCCAGTAGTAACCAAGCGGGAGAGGACACCGGGGAGCTGTTTTTT. The chain combines TRBV19 with TRBJ2-2; 8 nucleotides align to TRBD2. The CDR3 is 16 residues long. V dropped 4 bases and J dropped 3; count of bases not matched to a gene: 7. CDR1 and CDR2 from the germline V gene are LNHDA and SQIVND (reference sequence).

The table lists this clonotype with a few counts. The chain is built from TRBV5-1 and TRBJ2-7; D remains ambiguous. The CDR3 contains 14 residues. Trimming left V 1 base short and J 2 bases short, with 10 bases between. The germline V gene encodes CDR1 SGHRS and CDR2 YFSETQ. CDR3 protein: CASSLSTETYEQYF. CDR3 nucleotides: TGCGCCAGCAGCTTGTCAACAGAGACCTACGAGCAGTACTTC.

In this sample, this clonotype turned up a few times. The rearrangement links TRBV5-6 to TRBJ2-1; 15 bases are a match to TRBD2. Per germline, CDR1 SGHDT and CDR2 YYEEEE. V lost 0 bases to trimming and J lost 1 base; unmatched junction nucleotides: 5. The CDR3 contains 19 residues. CDR3 nucleotide sequence: TGTGCCAGCAGCTTGGCCCAGGGACTAGCGGGAGGTTCCTACAATGAGCAGTTCTTC. Encoded protein: CASSLAQGLAGGSYNEQFF.

The count of this clonotype is one. The chain combines TRBV7-6 with TRBJ2-5; TRBD2 matches at 9 bases. CDR3 size: 17 residues. Germline lookup yields CDR1 SGHVS and CDR2 FNYEAQ. V trimming: 3 bases; J trimming: 2 bases; junction bases outside the gene matches: 10. CDR3 residues: CASSFTGTSFRQETQYF. CDR3 nucleotides: TGTGCCAGCAGCTTTACTGGGACTAGCTTTAGGCAAGAGACCCAGTACTTC.

This clonotype has a handful of counts. The rearrangement uses TRBV5-6 and TRBJ2-5; no definite D call. V dropped 2 bases and J dropped 2 bases, with 7 bases sitting between them. The CDR3 totals 13 residues. The germline CDR1 and CDR2 sequences are SGHDT and YYEEEE. CDR3 nucleotide sequence: TGTGCCAGCAGCTTCGGGCAACAAGAGACCCAGTACTTC. Residues: CASSFGQQETQYF.

This clonotype was seen only a few times. V usage is TRBV7-8 and J usage is TRBJ2-7, with D perhaps being TRBD1 or TRBD2 (5 bases each). The CDR3 loop spans 14 amino acids. Germline V CDR1 and CDR2: SGHVS, FQNEAQ. Trimming cost V 0 bases and J 6 bases, with 12 bases left between them. CDR3 amino acids: CASSLALIGGEQYF. Written as DNA, the CDR3 is TGTGCCAGCAGCTTAGCTCTTATTGGGGGCGAGCAGTACTTC.

The genes are TRBV7-8 and TRBJ2-2; the match to TRBD2 covers 12 bases. The germline V gene encodes CDR1 SGHVS and CDR2 FQNEAQ. The CDR3 sequence is 15 residues long. The V gene end was trimmed by 5 bases and the J gene end by 6 bases; junction bases not matched to a gene: 4. In DNA, the CDR3 is TGTGCCAGCAGCACGACTAGCGGGAGCTCCGGGGAGCTGTTTTTT. The encoded protein is CASSTTSGSSGELFF. The full variable domain, its missing parts supplied by reference TRBV7-8 and TRBJ2-2, is GAGVSQSPRYKVAKRGQDVALRCDPISGHVSLFWYQQALGQGPEFLTYFQNEAQLDKSGLPSDRFFAERPEGSVSTLKIQRTQQEDSAVYLCASSTTSGSSGELFFGEGSRLTVL.

The rearrangement links TRBV5-1 to TRBJ2-3; D gene unclear. Trimming pared 0 bases from V and 0 bases from J, leaving 17 bases between. Per germline, CDR1 SGHRS and CDR2 YFSETQ. This CDR3 has 18 amino acids. CDR3 protein: CASSLGPRLFPSTDTQYF. CDR3 in DNA: TGCGCCAGCAGCTTGGGTCCGAGACTTTTCCCTAGCACAGATACGCAGTATTTT. Filled out from reference TRBV5-1 and TRBJ2-3, the complete variable domain reads KAGVTQTPRYLIKTRGQQVTLSCSPISGHRSVSWYQQTPGQGLQFLFEYFSETQRNKGNFPGRFSGRQFSNSRSEMNVSTLELGDSALYLCASSLGPRLFPSTDTQYFGPGTRLTVL.

The J gene is TRBJ2-7, the V gene TRBV6-1, with TRBD2 matching over 9 bases. The germline gives CDR1 MNHNS, CDR2 SASEGT. The CDR3 is made up of 15 amino acids. After removal of 6 bases from V and 0 bases from J, the junction contained 6 bases not matched to a gene. CDR3 DNA: TGTGCCAGCAGCGTGGGACTAGCAAGCTCCTACGAGCAGTACTTC. Translating it yields CASSVGLASSYEQYF.